A single sample is the source of the 29 T cell receptor beta chains below, sequenced in a study of blood T cell repertoires in COVID-19. Only in-frame clones appear in the TCRdb table, and some are missing; sequencing was by immunoSEQ multiplex PCR. The sample holds 15,000 to 20,000 clones, about 88% seen once. Material: peripheral blood. These receptors were taken from a woman of 80 years or more with COVID-19, enrolled during active disease.

This chain links TRBV6-5 with TRBJ1-6; D unclear. Trimming shortened V by 2 bases and J by 9 bases, and 11 bases separated the two germline ends. Germline assignment: CDR1 MNHEY and CDR2 SVGAGI. CDR3 length equals 14 residues. CDR3 DNA sequence: TGTGCCAGCAGTTACGTCCGGGTCGGTTCACCCCTCCACTTT. This encodes CASSYVRVGSPLHF.

This clone has just one count. This rearrangement joins TRBV28 to TRBJ2-7; 8 positions match TRBD1. Trimming removed 3 bases from V and 5 bases from J; junction bases left unmatched: 6. Per germline, CDR1 MDHEN and CDR2 SYDVKM. The CDR3 runs to 14 residues. CDR3: CASSFLGQGHEQYF. The DNA for the CDR3 is TGTGCCAGCAGTTTTCTAGGACAGGGCCACGAGCAGTACTTC.

This clone was found once. The CDR3 region has the DNA TGTGCCAGTAAATTAGGACAGGCCAACACCGGGGAGCTGTTTTTT. Encoded protein: CASKLGQANTGELFF. This chain connects TRBV19 to TRBJ2-2, with 7 nucleotides matching TRBD1. Germline values: CDR1 LNHDA, CDR2 SQIVND (reference sequence). The CDR3 runs to 15 residues. Germline trimming cut 7 bases from V and 2 bases from J; bases unmatched to any gene: 7. The full variable domain, in which reference TRBV19 and TRBJ2-2 provide the parts outside the CDR3, is DGGITQSPKYLFRKEGQNVTLSCEQNLNHDAMYWYRQDPGQGLRLIYYSQIVNDFQKGDIAEGYSVSREKKESFPLTVTSAQKNPTAFYLCASKLGQANTGELFFGEGSRLTVL.

The chain is built from TRBV28 and TRBJ1-4; TRBD1 aligns across 8 bases. Germline V CDR1 and CDR2: MDHEN, SYDVKM. There are 14 residues in the CDR3. V was pared by 5 bases and J by 8 bases, with 7 bases of the junction left unmatched. The CDR3: CASSRQGLSEKLFF. In DNA form, the CDR3 reads TGTGCCAGCAGTCGACAGGGGTTAAGCGAAAAACTGTTTTTT.

The chain recombines TRBV5-1 with TRBJ2-2; 7 bases match TRBD2. Germline CDR1 and CDR2: SGHRS and YFSETQ. The trim removed 4 bases at V and 3 bases at J, leaving 12 bases unmatched. The CDR3 covers 17 residues. CDR3 nucleotide sequence: TGCGCCAGCAGCCAGGTGGGGATTAGCGGGTACACCGGGGAGCTGTTTTTT. Translated: CASSQVGISGYTGELFF.

The CDR3, as DNA: TGTGTCAGAAGCTTAGTCGGGTCCCCCCCGACGCAGTATTTT. This encodes CVRSLVGSPPTQYF. The chain has TRBV7-5 and TRBJ2-3; the D call in the table, TRBD2, was not verified against the DNA. TRBV7-5 is given as a pseudogene. There are 14 residues in the CDR3.

The J gene is TRBJ2-7, the V gene TRBV24-1; 16 bases are a match to TRBD2. Per the germline V gene, CDR1 is KGHDR and CDR2 is SFDVKD. The junction had 3 bases not matched to a gene; V was cut back by 3 bases and J by 8 bases. The CDR3 is 15 residues long. CDR3 residues: CATSDGTSGGAKQYF. CDR3 coding DNA: TGTGCCACCAGTGATGGGACTAGCGGGGGGGCGAAGCAGTACTTC.

This chain links TRBV18 with TRBJ2-3; 8 bases match TRBD2. Germline-derived CDR1 and CDR2 are KGHSH and LQKENI. The CDR3 runs 16 residues. After removal of 3 bases from V and 3 bases from J, the junction contained 8 bases not matched to a gene. CDR3: CASSPIAGRGTDTQYF. Here the CDR3 DNA reads TGTGCCAGCTCACCGATAGCGGGACGGGGTACAGATACGCAGTATTTT.

J is TRBJ2-5 and V is TRBV7-6; 8 bases align to TRBD2. Per germline, CDR1 SGHVS and CDR2 FNYEAQ. The CDR3 is 16 amino acids. The trim removed 1 base at V and 6 bases at J, leaving 10 bases unmatched. CDR3 loop: CASSLGIGGAWKTQYF. CDR3 bases: TGTGCCAGCAGCTTAGGAATCGGGGGGGCTTGGAAGACCCAGTACTTC.

The chain recombines TRBV5-1 with TRBJ2-7; 7 bases align to TRBD1. The V gene end was trimmed by 4 bases and the J gene end by 0 bases; junction bases not matched to a gene: 10. This CDR3 contains 16 residues. CDR1 SGHRS and CDR2 YFSETQ come from the germline V gene. CDR3 amino acids: CASSRGQNTISYEQYF. The CDR3 region has the DNA TGCGCCAGCAGCCGGGGACAGAATACAATCTCCTACGAGCAGTACTTC.

This clone was counted a single time. This chain joins TRBV7-9 and TRBJ1-1; 9 bases match TRBD1. The CDR3 is 13 amino acids. CDR1 is SEHNR and CDR2 is FQNEAQ in the germline V gene (reference sequence). Unmatched junction bases numbered 3, after V lost 6 bases and J lost 4 bases. CDR3 loop: CASRDRGGTEAFF. CDR3 nucleotides: TGTGCCAGCAGGGACAGGGGTGGCACTGAAGCTTTCTTT.

The rearrangement joins TRBV3-1 (or the pseudogene TRBV3-2) to TRBJ1-2; D is unresolved. CDR3 size: 13 residues. Germline CDR1 LGHDT, CDR2 YNNKEL (reference sequence). V lost 1 base to trimming and J lost 5 bases, with 8 bases between them. The CDR3 spells CASSQGWRYGYTF. CDR3 sequence (DNA): TGTGCCAGCAGCCAAGGTTGGAGATATGGCTACACCTTC.

The chain couples TRBV2 to TRBJ2-3; 8 bases align to TRBD2. The V segment lost 8 bases and the J segment 1 base; nucleotides outside the gene matches: 2. Germline V CDR1 and CDR2: SNHLY, FYNNEI. The CDR3 has 13 residues. The DNA of the CDR3 is TGTGCCAGCCTCGGGAGGGGCACAGATACGCAGTATTTT. It specifies CASLGRGTDTQYF.

The rearrangement links TRBV19 to TRBJ2-2, with 7 bases lining up with TRBD1. V shed 8 bases and J 6 bases; nucleotides not matched to a gene: 9. This CDR3 contains 14 residues. Germline V gene lookup returns CDR1 LNHDA and CDR2 SQIVND (reference sequence). CDR3 region: CASSPGQSPGELFF. CDR3 DNA sequence: TGTGCCAGTTCACCGGGACAGTCCCCCGGGGAGCTGTTTTTT. The whole variable domain, remainder taken from reference TRBV19 and TRBJ2-2, is DGGITQSPKYLFRKEGQNVTLSCEQNLNHDAMYWYRQDPGQGLRLIYYSQIVNDFQKGDIAEGYSVSREKKESFPLTVTSAQKNPTAFYLCASSPGQSPGELFFGEGSRLTVL.

This chain uses TRBV6-2 or TRBV6-3 with TRBJ1-2, with D hard to call. V lost 7 bases and J lost 2, with 14 bases in between. The CDR3 extends over 14 amino acids. Looked up from germline, CDR1 is MNHEY and CDR2 is SVGEGT. Here the CDR3 DNA reads TGTGCCAGCACCCCTACGACGAGGAACTATGGCTACACCTTC. Its translation is CASTPTTRNYGYTF.

Written as DNA, the CDR3 is TGCGCCAGCAGCCGACAGGACAGAACTAATGAAAAACTGTTTTTT. This gives the protein CASSRQDRTNEKLFF. The V gene is TRBV4-1, the J gene TRBJ1-4; D possibly corresponds to TRBD1 (6 bases). Germline V CDR1 and CDR2: MGHRA, YSYEKL. This CDR3 is 15 amino acids long. V was clipped by 4 bases and J by 1 base, with 10 bases between them.

The CDR3 DNA follows: TGTGCCAGCAGCGTAGATGGAGTTTGGCCCCTCCACTTT. Its protein is CASSVDGVWPLHF. The chain carries TRBV9 and TRBJ1-6; D uncertain. Germline V gives CDR1 SGDLS, CDR2 YYNGEE. With 0 bases removed from V and 13 bases from J, the gap between germline ends came to 11 bases. The CDR3 extends over 13 amino acids.

The CDR3 nucleotides read TGTGCCACCAGCAGAGTCGGGAGGACTAGCGGGGGGATAGATACGCAGTATTTT. Residues: CATSRVGRTSGGIDTQYF. The rearrangement uses TRBV15 and TRBJ2-3; 14 nucleotides line up with TRBD2. This CDR3 contains 18 residues. Germline CDR1 and CDR2: LNHNV and YYDKDF (reference sequence). V was pared by 1 base and J by 5 bases, with 8 bases of the junction left unmatched.

This chain joins TRBV28 and TRBJ2-3; D may be TRBD2 (6 bases). V was pared by 2 bases and J by 8 bases, with 14 bases between. The CDR3 is made up of 14 amino acids. The germline gives CDR1 MDHEN, CDR2 SYDVKM. CDR3 sequence: CASSLMRDRSTQYF. CDR3 DNA: TGTGCCAGCAGTTTAATGCGGGATAGGAGTACGCAGTATTTT.

J is TRBJ2-3 and V is TRBV4-3; unclear D gene. Germline V CDR1 and CDR2: LGHNA, YSLEER. The CDR3 contains 15 residues. The V end lost 0 bases, the J end lost 2 bases, and 9 bases lay between the germline ends. The CDR3 loop is CASSQEPTNTDTQYF. As DNA, the CDR3 is TGCGCCAGCAGCCAAGAACCCACTAACACAGATACGCAGTATTTT.

The rearrangement links TRBV2 to TRBJ2-1; 11 nucleotides line up with TRBD2. V was pared by 5 bases and J by 2 bases, with 2 bases of the junction left unmatched. Germline V gene data show CDR1 as SNHLY and CDR2 as FYNNEI. The CDR3 covers 15 residues. CDR3 protein: CASSLLAGAYNEQFF. The CDR3 DNA reads TGTGCCAGCAGTCTACTAGCGGGGGCCTACAATGAGCAGTTCTTC. The full variable domain, rest sourced from reference TRBV2 and TRBJ2-1, is EPEVTQTPSHQVTQMGQEVILRCVPISNHLYFYWYRQILGQKVEFLVSFYNNEISEKSEIFDDQFSVERPDGSNFTLKIRSTKLEDSAMYFCASSLLAGAYNEQFFGPGTRLTVL.

The chain carries TRBV5-1 and TRBJ1-1; D not resolved. V was trimmed by 0 bases and J by 1 base, leaving 7 bases between them. In germline, CDR1 is SGHRS, CDR2 YFSETQ. The length of the CDR3 is 14 residues. The CDR3: CASSLALGNTEAFF. CDR3 bases: TGCGCCAGCAGCTTGGCCCTAGGGAACACTGAAGCTTTCTTT.

The chain uses TRBV9 and TRBJ2-2; 7 nucleotides align to TRBD2. Germline V lookup: CDR1 SGDLS, CDR2 YYNGEE. The CDR3 consists of 16 residues. V shed 0 bases, J shed 4 bases, and the junction held 6 bases outside the gene matches. The CDR3 DNA reads TGTGCCAGCAGCGTAGGTGGCGGGAGTCGCACCGGGGAGCTGTTTTTT. It specifies CASSVGGGSRTGELFF.

This chain links TRBV7-9 with TRBJ2-5, with unresolved D. There are 13 residues in the CDR3. Trimming removed 5 bases at V and 2 bases at J, with 9 bases between. Germline V gene sequence: CDR1 SEHNR, CDR2 FQNEAQ (reference sequence). This CDR3 is CASSRSRQETQYF. CDR3 coding DNA: TGTGCCAGCAGCCGATCGAGGCAAGAGACCCAGTACTTC.

V usage is TRBV6-5 and J usage is TRBJ1-2; no clear D gene. The CDR3 length is 14 residues. The V end was cut by 3 bases, the J end by 2 bases, with 10 bases between. CDR1 is MNHEY and CDR2 is SVGAGI in the germline V gene. CDR3 nucleotides: TGTGCCAGCAGTTATCGGGTGCGGAACTATGGCTACACCTTC. Its protein product is CASSYRVRNYGYTF.

The chain carries TRBV4-2 and TRBJ2-2; D is uncertain. This CDR3 has 12 residues. V was trimmed by 4 bases and J by 7 bases, leaving 7 bases between them. In germline, CDR1 is LGHNA, CDR2 YNFKEQ. CDR3 nucleotide sequence: TGTGCCAGCAGCCCTACTTTCGGGGAGCTGTTTTTT. Residues: CASSPTFGELFF.

This sequence joins TRBV7-2 and TRBJ2-1; 11 bases agree with TRBD2. CDR1 is SGHTA and CDR2 is FQGNSA in the germline V gene. J gave up 12 bases and V 3 bases, and 7 bases lay outside the gene matches. This CDR3 contains 14 residues. The CDR3 reads CASSFSGREVGQFF. DNA of the CDR3: TGTGCCAGCAGCTTTAGCGGGAGGGAGGTAGGGCAGTTCTTC.

V gene TRBV18 combines with J gene TRBJ2-7; 9 nucleotides align to TRBD2. The J segment lost 7 bases and the V segment lost 5 bases, leaving 12 bases of the junction unmatched. Germline V gene lookup returns CDR1 KGHSH and CDR2 LQKENI. The CDR3 is 15 residues long. The CDR3: CASSKMGVAGEEQYF. Here the CDR3 DNA reads TGTGCCAGCTCAAAGATGGGGGTAGCGGGAGAAGAGCAGTACTTC.

This chain's CDR3 is CASSFRGRGPKGTEAFF. The CDR3 region has the DNA TGTGCCAGCAGCTTTCGTGGCAGGGGGCCTAAGGGCACTGAAGCTTTCTTT. The V gene is TRBV5-6, the J gene TRBJ1-1; the match to TRBD1 covers 8 bases. The V gene end was trimmed by 2 bases and the J gene end by 4 bases; junction bases not matched to a gene: 13. This CDR3 comprises 17 residues. Germline loops: CDR1 SGHDT, CDR2 YYEEEE. The full variable domain, with the rest looked up from reference TRBV5-6 and TRBJ1-1, is DAGVTQSPTHLIKTRGQQVTLRCSPKSGHDTVSWYQQALGQGPQFIFQYYEEEERQRGNFPDRFSGHQFPNYSSELNVNALLLGDSALYLCASSFRGRGPKGTEAFFGQGTRLTVV.